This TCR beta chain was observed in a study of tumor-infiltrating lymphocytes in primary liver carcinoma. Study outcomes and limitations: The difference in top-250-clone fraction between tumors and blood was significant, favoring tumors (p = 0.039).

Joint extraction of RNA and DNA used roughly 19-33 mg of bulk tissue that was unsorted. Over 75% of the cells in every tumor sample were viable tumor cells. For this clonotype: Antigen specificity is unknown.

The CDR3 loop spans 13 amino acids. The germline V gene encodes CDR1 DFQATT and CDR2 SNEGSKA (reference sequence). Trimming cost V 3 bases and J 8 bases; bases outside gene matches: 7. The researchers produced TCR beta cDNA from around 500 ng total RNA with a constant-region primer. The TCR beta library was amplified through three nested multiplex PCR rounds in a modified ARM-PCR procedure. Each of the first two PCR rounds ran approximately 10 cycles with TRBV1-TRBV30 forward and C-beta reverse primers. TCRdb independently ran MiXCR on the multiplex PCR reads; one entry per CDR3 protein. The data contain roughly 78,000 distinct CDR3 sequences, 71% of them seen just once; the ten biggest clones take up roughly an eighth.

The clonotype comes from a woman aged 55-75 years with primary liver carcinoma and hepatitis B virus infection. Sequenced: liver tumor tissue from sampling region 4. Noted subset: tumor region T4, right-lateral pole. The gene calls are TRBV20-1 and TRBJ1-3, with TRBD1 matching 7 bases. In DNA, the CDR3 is TGCAGTGCTAGGGAGGGGGCAATTGACACCATATATTTT. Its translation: CSAREGAIDTIYF.